The rows below give T cell receptor beta chains drawn from one sample of a study of blood T cell repertoires in COVID-19. The assay was immunoSEQ multiplex PCR, and TCRdb's table has in-frame clones only and misses some. This table has about 7,800 clones, approximately 85% appearing once. The source material was peripheral blood. These receptor sequences come from an older woman with active COVID-19. Each CDR3 is given with its conserved first and last residue. D genes are given only for firm matches. Only some rows state a clone size, as once, few, many or a class for expanded clones.

v_call: TRBV5-4; j_call: TRBJ2-5; clone_size: .; cdr3_length: 15; d_call: TRBD2; cdr3_aa: CASRERAGVQETQYF; cdr3_nt: TGTGCCAGCAGGGAGAGAGCGGGGGTACAAGAGACCCAGTACTTC
v_call: TRBV7-8; j_call: TRBJ2-1; clone_size: .; cdr3_length: 16; d_call: .; cdr3_aa: CASSPYEGAGTRGEFF; cdr3_nt: TGTGCCAGCAGCCCCTACGAGGGCGCCGGGACTCGCGGCGAGTTCTTC
v_call: TRBV24-1; j_call: TRBJ1-1; clone_size: .; cdr3_length: 13; d_call: TRBD1; cdr3_aa: CATSDLGQGGAFF; cdr3_nt: TGTGCCACCAGTGATTTAGGACAGGGTGGAGCTTTCTTT
v_call: TRBV3-1/TRBV3-2; j_call: TRBJ1-5; clone_size: .; cdr3_length: 15; d_call: .; cdr3_aa: CASSQDGLLNQPQHF; cdr3_nt: TGTGCCAGCAGCCAAGATGGGCTCCTCAATCAGCCCCAGCATTTT
v_call: TRBV7-2; j_call: TRBJ1-2; clone_size: .; cdr3_length: 15; d_call: TRBD1; cdr3_aa: CASSLGQGAIDGYTF; cdr3_nt: TGTGCCAGCAGCTTGGGACAGGGGGCTATCGATGGCTACACCTTC
v_call: TRBV7-9; j_call: TRBJ2-5; clone_size: .; cdr3_length: 14; d_call: TRBD1; cdr3_aa: CASSLGQGVETQYF; cdr3_nt: TGTGCCAGCAGCTTAGGACAGGGGGTCGAGACCCAGTACTTC
v_call: TRBV18; j_call: TRBJ2-3; clone_size: .; cdr3_length: 12; d_call: .; cdr3_aa: CASSPYTDTQYF; cdr3_nt: TGTGCCAGCTCACCCTACACAGATACGCAGTATTTT
v_call: TRBV3-1/TRBV3-2; j_call: TRBJ2-3; clone_size: .; cdr3_length: 17; d_call: .; cdr3_aa: CASSQDLGLWSTDTQYF; cdr3_nt: TGTGCCAGCAGCCAAGATCTAGGACTCTGGAGCACAGATACGCAGTATTTT
v_call: TRBV19; j_call: TRBJ1-5; clone_size: once; cdr3_length: 15; d_call: .; cdr3_aa: CASSRSRDSNQPQHF; cdr3_nt: TGTGCCAGTAGTAGGAGCAGGGATAGCAATCAGCCCCAGCATTTT
v_call: TRBV2; j_call: TRBJ2-7; clone_size: .; cdr3_length: 13; d_call: .; cdr3_aa: CASRFGVSYEQYF; cdr3_nt: TGTGCCAGCCGGTTCGGAGTCTCCTACGAGCAGTACTTC
v_call: TRBV11-2; j_call: TRBJ1-4; clone_size: .; cdr3_length: 15; d_call: TRBD1; cdr3_aa: CASSLTGTGVEKLFF; cdr3_nt: TGTGCCAGCAGCCTAACCGGGACAGGGGTTGAAAAACTGTTTTTT
v_call: TRBV6-2/TRBV6-3; j_call: TRBJ2-5; clone_size: once; cdr3_length: 14; d_call: .; cdr3_aa: CASSYLDRGGTQYF; cdr3_nt: TGTGCCAGCAGTTACCTAGACAGAGGCGGCACCCAGTACTTC
v_call: TRBV10-3; j_call: TRBJ1-1; clone_size: .; cdr3_length: 14; d_call: TRBD1; cdr3_aa: CAISPQGRNTEAFF; cdr3_nt: TGTGCCATCAGCCCACAGGGGAGAAACACTGAAGCTTTCTTT
v_call: TRBV7-9; j_call: TRBJ1-1; clone_size: .; cdr3_length: 13; d_call: .; cdr3_aa: CASSPWGGLEAFF; cdr3_nt: TGTGCCAGCAGCCCCTGGGGGGGGCTGGAAGCTTTCTTT
v_call: TRBV20-1; j_call: TRBJ2-7; clone_size: .; cdr3_length: 15; d_call: TRBD2; cdr3_aa: CSASRRMSGTYEQYF; cdr3_nt: TGCAGTGCTAGTAGGCGGATGAGCGGGACCTACGAGCAGTACTTC
v_call: TRBV28; j_call: TRBJ1-5; clone_size: .; cdr3_length: 14; d_call: .; cdr3_aa: CASAGVFSNQPQHF; cdr3_nt: TGTGCCAGCGCGGGAGTATTTAGCAATCAGCCCCAGCATTTT
v_call: TRBV5-1; j_call: TRBJ1-2; clone_size: .; cdr3_length: 12; d_call: TRBD1; cdr3_aa: CASSWGTGEHTF; cdr3_nt: TGCGCCAGCAGCTGGGGGACAGGGGAACACACCTTC
v_call: TRBV7-9; j_call: TRBJ2-2; clone_size: .; cdr3_length: 15; d_call: .; cdr3_aa: CASSSNSGITGELFF; cdr3_nt: TGTGCCAGCAGCTCAAACTCCGGGATCACCGGGGAGCTGTTTTTT
v_call: TRBV7-2; j_call: TRBJ1-2; clone_size: .; cdr3_length: 14; d_call: .; cdr3_aa: CASSLGYRGTPGTF; cdr3_nt: TGTGCCAGCAGCTTAGGATACCGGGGGACGCCCGGCACCTTC
v_call: TRBV2; j_call: TRBJ1-6; clone_size: .; cdr3_length: 12; d_call: .; cdr3_aa: CASRQGNSPLHF; cdr3_nt: TGTGCCAGCAGGCAGGGTAATTCACCCCTCCACTTT
v_call: TRBV12-3/TRBV12-4; j_call: TRBJ1-1; clone_size: .; cdr3_length: 13; d_call: TRBD1; cdr3_aa: CASSLGDRALSFF; cdr3_nt: TGTGCCAGCAGTTTAGGGGACAGGGCTTTATCTTTCTTT
v_call: TRBV18; j_call: TRBJ1-2; clone_size: once; cdr3_length: 14; d_call: .; cdr3_aa: CASSPPNSNYGYTF; cdr3_nt: TGTGCCAGCTCACCACCGAACTCGAACTATGGCTACACCTTC
v_call: TRBV11-2; j_call: TRBJ1-3; clone_size: .; cdr3_length: 17; d_call: .; cdr3_aa: CASSLSYTGSLGNTIYF; cdr3_nt: TGTGCCAGCAGCTTATCCTATACAGGGAGCCTAGGAAACACCATATATTTT